The sequence of this T cell receptor beta chain was determined in a study of T cell clones after liver transplantation. Study as a whole: Subjects received no induction therapy and standard immunosuppression until randomization at 12-24 months post-transplant.

The CDR3 is 14 amino acids. The V end lost 2 bases, the J end lost 5 bases, and 11 bases lay between the germline ends. Germline CDR1 and CDR2: MDHEN and SYDVKM. TCRdb keeps only in-frame clones here, not all; method: immunoSEQ multiplex PCR. The repertoire holds tens of thousands of clones, around 93% seen once, with roughly 0.98% in the top ten. This material consisted of CD4+ T cells from blood, taken approximately 25 months after liver transplant. The J gene is TRBJ2-3, the V gene TRBV28; D may correspond to TRBD1 or TRBD2 (5 bases each). The sequence derives from a human patient who received a liver transplant. Part of the T cells may come from the graft donor. The CDR3 loop reads CASSLGQGVDTQYF. DNA of the CDR3: TGTGCCAGCAGTTTAGGGCAGGGAGTAGATACGCAGTATTTT.